This TCR beta chain was sequenced during a study of blood T cell repertoires in COVID-19. Germline CDR1 is SGHTA and CDR2 is FQGNSA. CDR3 length: 14 amino acids. The J segment lost 6 bases and the V segment lost 4 bases, leaving 5 bases of the junction unmatched. Data came from immunoSEQ multiplex PCR; TCRdb stores just in-frame clones and leaves some out. Of 150,000 to 200,000 clones listed, more than 75% are singletons. Enrollees, about 18 to 95 years old, lived in 20 to 25 US areas. The V gene is TRBV7-2, the J gene TRBJ1-2; the match to TRBD1 covers 10 bases. The sequence was obtained from a woman aged 45-60 years with acute COVID-19. The sequencing sample was made of PBMCs or T cells enriched from blood (not recorded which). The CDR3 sequence: CASSSGTGVDGYTF. The CDR3 DNA reads TGTGCCAGCAGCTCGGGGACAGGGGTCGATGGCTACACCTTC.